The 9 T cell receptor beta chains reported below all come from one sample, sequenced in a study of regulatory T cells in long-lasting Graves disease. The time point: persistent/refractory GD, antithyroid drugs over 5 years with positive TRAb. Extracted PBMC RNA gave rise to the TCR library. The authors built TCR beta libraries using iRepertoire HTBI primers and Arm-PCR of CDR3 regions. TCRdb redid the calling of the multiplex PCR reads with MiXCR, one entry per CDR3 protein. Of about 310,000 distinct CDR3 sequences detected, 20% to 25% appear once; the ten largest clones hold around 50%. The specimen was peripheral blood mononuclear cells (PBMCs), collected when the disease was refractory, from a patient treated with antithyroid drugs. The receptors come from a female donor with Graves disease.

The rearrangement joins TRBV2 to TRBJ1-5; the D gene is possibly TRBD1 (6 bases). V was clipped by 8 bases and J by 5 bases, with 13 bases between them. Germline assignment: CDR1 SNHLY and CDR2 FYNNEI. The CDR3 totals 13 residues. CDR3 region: CASRRDNDQPQHF. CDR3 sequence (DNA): TGTGCCAGCCGCCGGGACAATGATCAGCCCCAGCATTTT.

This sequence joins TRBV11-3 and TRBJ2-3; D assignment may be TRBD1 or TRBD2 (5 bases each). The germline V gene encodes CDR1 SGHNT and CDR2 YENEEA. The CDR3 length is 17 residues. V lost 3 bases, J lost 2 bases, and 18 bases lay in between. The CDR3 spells CASSFLMGVSYTDTQYF. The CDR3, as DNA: TGTGCCAGCAGCTTCTTGATGGGGGTCAGTTACACAGATACGCAGTATTTT. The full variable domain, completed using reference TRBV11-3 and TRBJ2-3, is EAGVVQSPRYKIIEKKQPVAFWCNPISGHNTLYWYLQNLGQGPELLIRYENEEAVDDSQLPKDRFSAERLKGVDSTLKIQPAELGDSAVYLCASSFLMGVSYTDTQYFGPGTRLTVL.

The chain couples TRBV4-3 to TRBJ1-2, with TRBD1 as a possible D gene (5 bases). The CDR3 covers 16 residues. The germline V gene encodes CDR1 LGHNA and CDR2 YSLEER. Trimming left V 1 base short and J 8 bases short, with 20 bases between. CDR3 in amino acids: CASSQANPQGIYGYTF. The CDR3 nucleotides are TGCGCCAGCAGCCAAGCAAACCCCCAGGGTATCTACGGCTACACCTTC.

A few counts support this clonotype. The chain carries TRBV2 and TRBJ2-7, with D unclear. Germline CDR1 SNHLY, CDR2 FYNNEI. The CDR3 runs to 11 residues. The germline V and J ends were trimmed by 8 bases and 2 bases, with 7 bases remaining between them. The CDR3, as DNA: TGTGCCAGCCGGATCACCTACGAGCAGTACTTC. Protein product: CASRITYEQYF.

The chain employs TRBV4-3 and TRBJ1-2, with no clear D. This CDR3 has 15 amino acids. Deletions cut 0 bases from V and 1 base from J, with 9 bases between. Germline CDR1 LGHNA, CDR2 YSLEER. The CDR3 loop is CASSQDYAFNYGYTF. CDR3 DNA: TGCGCCAGCAGCCAAGATTATGCTTTTAACTATGGCTACACCTTC.

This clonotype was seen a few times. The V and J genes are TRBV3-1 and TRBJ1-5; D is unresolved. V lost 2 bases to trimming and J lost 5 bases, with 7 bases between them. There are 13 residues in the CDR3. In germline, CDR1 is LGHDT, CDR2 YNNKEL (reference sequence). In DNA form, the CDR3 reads TGTGCCAGCAGCCAATTTGTGGATCAGCCCCAGCATTTT. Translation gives CASSQFVDQPQHF.

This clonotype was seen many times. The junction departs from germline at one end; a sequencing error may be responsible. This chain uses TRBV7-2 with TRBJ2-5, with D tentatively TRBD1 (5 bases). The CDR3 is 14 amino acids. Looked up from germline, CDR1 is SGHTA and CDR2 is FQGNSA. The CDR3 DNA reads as TGCGCCAGCAGCCAAGATAGGGGACAAGAGACCCAGTACTTC. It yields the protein CASSQDRGQETQYF.

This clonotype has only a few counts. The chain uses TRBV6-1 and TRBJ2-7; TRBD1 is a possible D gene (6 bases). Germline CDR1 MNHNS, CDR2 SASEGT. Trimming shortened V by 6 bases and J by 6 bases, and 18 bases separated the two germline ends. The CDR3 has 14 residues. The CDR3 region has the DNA TGTGCCAGCAGGGCAAAATGGACAGTGTTCGAGCAGTACTTC. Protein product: CASRAKWTVFEQYF.

CDR3 amino acids: CASSLSAGEGETQYF. For the CDR3, the DNA is TGTGCCAGCAGCTTATCCGCCGGAGAGGGTGAGACCCAGTACTTC. The chain links TRBV7-2 to TRBJ2-5, with a possible D match to TRBD2 (5 bases). The CDR3 sequence is 15 residues long. Per germline, CDR1 SGHTA and CDR2 FQGNSA. V gave up 2 bases and J gave up 5 bases, with 15 bases separating them.